These 3 T cell receptor beta chains were all obtained from the same sample, sequenced in a study of shared clonotypes between healthy human individuals. Method: immunoSEQ multiplex PCR; TCRdb's copy keeps in-frame clones and lacks some. This table has over a million clones, about four fifths appearing once. Sample: memory CD4+ T cells from PBMCs. Subset defined: CD45RA-negative fraction. The receptor source for this set is a young man in good health. Some clones in this sample may be carry-over from other donors' samples.

Only one count was recorded for this clone. CDR3 protein: CASSDRDGASGYEQYF. CDR3 in DNA: TGTGCCAGCAGTGACCGCGATGGGGCATCGGGTTACGAGCAGTACTTC. The chain uses TRBV6-4 and TRBJ2-7, with D possibly matching TRBD1 (5 bases). CDR3 length: 16 residues. Germline values: CDR1 MRHNA, CDR2 SNTAGT. V lost 2 bases and J lost 4, with 18 bases in between.

Notes on this clone: Other DNA sequences in this specimen translate into the identical CDR3. The chain has TRBV2 and TRBJ1-1; maybe TRBD1 (5 bases). V lost 5 bases and J lost 0, with 10 bases in between. Per the germline V gene, CDR1 is SNHLY and CDR2 is FYNNEI. This CDR3 spans 14 amino acids. The CDR3 loop is CASSPDRVNTEAFF. The CDR3 DNA is TGTGCCAGCAGTCCTGACAGAGTGAACACTGAAGCTTTCTTT.

In regard to this clone: Other DNA sequences in this specimen translate into the identical CDR3. The rearrangement uses TRBV18 and TRBJ1-5, with D unresolved. Trimming left V 3 bases short and J 5 bases short, with 8 bases between. The CDR3 is made up of 13 amino acids. The V gene's germline CDR1 is KGHSH and CDR2 LQKENI. The CDR3 coding sequence is TGTGCCAGCTCACCCTCCCGGGATCAGCCCCAGCATTTT. Its translation: CASSPSRDQPQHF.